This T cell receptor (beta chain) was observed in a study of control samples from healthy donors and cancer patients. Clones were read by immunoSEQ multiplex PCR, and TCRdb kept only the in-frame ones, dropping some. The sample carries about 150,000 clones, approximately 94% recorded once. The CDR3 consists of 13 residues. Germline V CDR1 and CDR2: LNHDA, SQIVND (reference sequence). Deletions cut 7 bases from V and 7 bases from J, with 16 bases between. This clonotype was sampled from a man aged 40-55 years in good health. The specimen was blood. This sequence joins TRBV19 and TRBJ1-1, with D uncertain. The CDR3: CASTAGGVREAFF. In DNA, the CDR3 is TGTGCCAGTACCGCTGGTGGGGTCCGTGAAGCTTTCTTT.